The entry below gives a single TCR beta chain sequence along with its context. The sample is drawn from a study of blood T cell repertoires in COVID-19. The method was immunoSEQ multiplex PCR; TCRdb's version includes in-frame clones alone and lacks a portion of them. The data show fewer than 150,000 clones, with about nine tenths seen just once and around 10% held by the top ten. The CDR3 consists of 14 residues. The germline CDR1 and CDR2 sequences are SEHNR and FQNEAQ (reference sequence). V lost 6 bases, J lost 3 bases, and 4 bases stayed unmatched. The chain carries TRBV7-9 and TRBJ1-2; 10 bases line up with TRBD1. The source of this sequence is an elderly woman with acute or convalescent COVID-19. Source material: peripheral blood. The CDR3 DNA sequence: TGTGCCAGCAGACCGACAGGGGGCGACTATGGCTACACCTTC. Residues: CASRPTGGDYGYTF.